The sequence of this T cell receptor (beta chain) was determined in a study of T cells expressing NK-cell markers. Looked up from germline, CDR1 is LGHNA and CDR2 is YSLEER. The CDR3 consists of 14 residues. As regards this clonotype: The antigen remains unidentified.

Whole-study results and caveats: The study found these clonotypes also leading the CD3+CD56-NKG2C+ fraction in a few donors.

5'RACE template switching with UMIs produced the TCR beta cDNA. TCRdb reworked the 5' RACE reads into one entry per CDR3 protein, no DNA. The sample data list about 260,000 distinct CDR3 sequences. The sample was blood T cells: a sorted CD56 or NKG2C T cell subset, CD4+ or CD8+ T cells, or bulk PBMC T cells (not recorded which). This TCR was sampled from a woman aged 18-70 years in good health. The chain combines TRBV4-3 with TRBJ1-1; the TCRdb D gene call, TRBD1, has no DNA to confirm it. CDR3 region: CASSQDARGTEAFF.